The rows below give T cell receptor beta chains drawn from one sample of a study of neurological immune-mediated disorders. TCRdb itself ran the 5' RACE reads through MiXCR, one entry per CDR3 protein. The sample contains 15,000 to 25,000 distinct CDR3 sequences, around 7.6% of which appear only once. Sequenced: CD8+ T cells from blood. Receptors were obtained from a woman younger than 45 with HTLV-1-associated myelopathy (HAM/TSP). Each CDR3 is given with its conserved first and last residue. Fields, in order: V gene, J gene, CDR3 length, clone size, D gene, CDR3 DNA, CDR3 protein. D genes are given only for firm matches. Rows may omit the clone size; those that give it use once, few, many or a size class.

TRBV7-2,TRBJ1-2,16,many,NA,TGTGCCAGCAGCTCCCCAATACAGGGTGGCAACTATGGCTACACCTTC,CASSSPIQGGNYGYTF
TRBV7-3,TRBJ2-1,14,many,NA,TGTGCCAGCAGCTTAAATGGCAGGGCTGATGAGCAGTTCTTC,CASSLNGRADEQFF
TRBV20-1,TRBJ2-1,15,many,TRBD2,TGCAGTGCAACAGTAGCGGGGGGTACGGGAAATGAGCAGTTCTTC,CSATVAGGTGNEQFF
TRBV6-5,TRBJ2-7,17,many,NA,TGTGCCAGCAGACACAACTTACAGGGTCTCAGCTCCTACGAGCAGTACTTC,CASRHNLQGLSSYEQYF
TRBV5-1,TRBJ2-7,15,medium-sized,TRBD1,TGCGCCAGCAGCTTGGAGGGACAGGGATTCTACGAGCAGTACTTC,CASSLEGQGFYEQYF
TRBV18,TRBJ2-7,14,many,NA,TGTGCCAGCTCACCACCAGGGCCACCTTACGAGCAGTACTTC,CASSPPGPPYEQYF
TRBV9,TRBJ2-2,15,many,NA,TGTGCCAGCAGCGGAAACAGGGATTATTACGGGGAGCTGTTTTTT,CASSGNRDYYGELFF
TRBV10-3,TRBJ2-3,13,many,TRBD2,TGTGCCATGTCAAGCGGGGACACAGATACGCAGTATTTT,CAMSSGDTDTQYF
TRBV20-1,TRBJ1-2,13,many,TRBD1,TGCAGTGCTAGGGACAGGGTCAACTATGGCTACACCTTC,CSARDRVNYGYTF
TRBV3-1,TRBJ2-2,15,many,NA,TGTGCCAGCAGCCAAGAGGGACGTGAGACCGGGGAGCTGTTTTTT,CASSQEGRETGELFF
TRBV20-1,TRBJ1-6,17,many,TRBD1,TGCAGTGCTAGAGATCGAAGAGACAGGGACTATAATTCACCCCTCCACTTT,CSARDRRDRDYNSPLHF
TRBV12-3/TRBV12-4,TRBJ1-2,13,many,NA,TGTGCCAGCAGTTTGAGCACTTACTATGGCTACACCTTC,CASSLSTYYGYTF
TRBV5-1,TRBJ2-7,17,NA,TRBD1,TGCGCCAGCAGCCAAGTACGGCTAGAGGGGGCCCGGTACGAGCAGTACTTC,CASSQVRLEGARYEQYF
TRBV7-2,TRBJ2-7,15,medium-sized,TRBD2,TGTGCCAGCAGCGAACGGGGGGAAATCTACTACGAGCAGTACTTC,CASSERGEIYYEQYF
TRBV27,TRBJ1-1,15,many,TRBD1,TGTGCCAGCAGTCCCGCCGTACAGGGGTGGACTGAAGCTTTCTTT,CASSPAVQGWTEAFF
TRBV3-1,TRBJ2-7,16,many,TRBD2,TGTGCCAGCAGCCCAGGAGAGAGCGGGGCCGCCTACGAGCAGTACTTC,CASSPGESGAAYEQYF
TRBV19,TRBJ1-1,13,many,NA,TGTGCCAGTAGCTCGGGGTTTAACACTGAAGCTTTCTTT,CASSSGFNTEAFF
TRBV2,TRBJ2-1,18,medium-sized,TRBD2,TGTGCCAGCAGTGAAGCTGTAGCGGGGCATCTTTTTGACAATGAGCAGTTCTTC,CASSEAVAGHLFDNEQFF
TRBV7-9,TRBJ2-3,15,many,NA,TGTGCCAGCAGCCCGACAGGGAGGCACACAGATACGCAGTATTTT,CASSPTGRHTDTQYF